A selection of T cell receptor beta chains follows, all from one sample in a study of blood T cell repertoires in COVID-19. Sequencing was performed with immunoSEQ multiplex PCR; in TCRdb, only in-frame clones are kept and a portion is missing. Of some 110,000 clones in the sample, 84% were seen once. Sequencing was performed on PBMCs or T cells enriched from blood (not recorded which). All receptors derive from a woman under 40 who had recovered from COVID-19. The CDR3 runs from the conserved cysteine through the conserved F or W. A D gene is named only where the DNA matches it firmly. Where a row states a size, it is once, few, many or the class of an expanded clone; other rows omit it.

clone_size: -; d_call: -; j_call: TRBJ2-7; v_call: TRBV28; cdr3_aa: CASSLMGRWAGYEQYF; cdr3_nt: TGTGCCAGCAGTTTAATGGGGCGGTGGGCAGGTTACGAGCAGTACTTC
clone_size: once; d_call: -; j_call: TRBJ1-6; v_call: TRBV30; cdr3_aa: CAWTGDNYNSPLHF; cdr3_nt: TGTGCCTGGACCGGGGACAACTATAATTCACCCCTCCACTTT
clone_size: -; d_call: -; j_call: TRBJ2-5; v_call: TRBV5-1; cdr3_aa: CASSFLQMYQETQYF; cdr3_nt: TGCGCCAGCAGCTTTCTACAGATGTACCAAGAGACCCAGTACTTC
clone_size: -; d_call: TRBD2; j_call: TRBJ2-5; v_call: TRBV5-5; cdr3_aa: CASSLGTSGSETQYF; cdr3_nt: TGTGCCAGCAGCCTAGGGACTAGCGGGAGTGAGACCCAGTACTTC
clone_size: -; d_call: TRBD1; j_call: TRBJ1-1; v_call: TRBV24-1; cdr3_aa: CATTGGFTEAFF; cdr3_nt: TGTGCCACGACAGGGGGCTTTACTGAAGCTTTCTTT
clone_size: -; d_call: TRBD2; j_call: TRBJ2-1; v_call: TRBV5-1; cdr3_aa: CASSLPLAGVGEQFF; cdr3_nt: TGCGCCAGCAGCCTCCCTCTAGCGGGAGTTGGTGAGCAGTTCTTC
clone_size: -; d_call: -; j_call: TRBJ1-2; v_call: TRBV30; cdr3_aa: CAWSLQGAGNYGYTF; cdr3_nt: TGTGCCTGGAGCCTTCAAGGGGCCGGCAACTATGGCTACACCTTC
clone_size: -; d_call: TRBD2; j_call: TRBJ2-1; v_call: TRBV14; cdr3_aa: CASSPTRLAGGPNEQFF; cdr3_nt: TGTGCCAGCAGCCCCACTCGACTAGCGGGAGGCCCCAATGAGCAGTTCTTC
clone_size: once; d_call: -; j_call: TRBJ1-5; v_call: TRBV18; cdr3_aa: CASSPGRHGGGQPQHF; cdr3_nt: TGTGCCAGCTCACCAGGGAGACACGGGGGTGGTCAGCCCCAGCATTTT
clone_size: -; d_call: -; j_call: TRBJ2-3; v_call: TRBV9; cdr3_aa: CASSPLYNAKGEDTQYF; cdr3_nt: TGTGCCAGCAGCCCACTCTATAACGCGAAAGGAGAAGATACGCAGTATTTT
clone_size: -; d_call: -; j_call: TRBJ2-5; v_call: TRBV27; cdr3_aa: CASRPGMAANKETQYF; cdr3_nt: TGTGCCAGCAGGCCGGGGATGGCAGCGAACAAAGAGACCCAGTACTTC
clone_size: -; d_call: -; j_call: TRBJ1-2; v_call: TRBV6-1; cdr3_aa: CASSEALQGTTGYTF; cdr3_nt: TGTGCCAGCAGTGAAGCGCTCCAGGGGACTACTGGCTACACCTTC
clone_size: -; d_call: TRBD1; j_call: TRBJ2-7; v_call: TRBV6-5; cdr3_aa: CASIGTGGYYEQYF; cdr3_nt: TGTGCCAGCATCGGGACAGGGGGCTACTACGAGCAGTACTTC
clone_size: once; d_call: TRBD2; j_call: TRBJ2-7; v_call: TRBV10-3; cdr3_aa: CAISETLTSGRPREQYF; cdr3_nt: TGTGCCATCAGTGAGACCTTGACTAGCGGGAGACCAAGGGAGCAGTACTTC
clone_size: -; d_call: TRBD2; j_call: TRBJ2-5; v_call: TRBV5-5; cdr3_aa: CASSLGKREGRETQYF; cdr3_nt: TGTGCCAGCAGCTTGGGGAAGCGGGAGGGCCGGGAGACCCAGTACTTC
clone_size: -; d_call: -; j_call: TRBJ1-1; v_call: TRBV5-8; cdr3_aa: CASSLRNPAAEAFF; cdr3_nt: TGTGCCAGCAGCTTGAGGAACCCGGCGGCTGAAGCTTTCTTT
clone_size: -; d_call: TRBD1; j_call: TRBJ2-4; v_call: TRBV18; cdr3_aa: CASSNNRDRENIQYF; cdr3_nt: TGTGCCAGCTCAAATAACCGGGACAGGGAAAACATTCAGTACTTC
clone_size: -; d_call: TRBD1; j_call: TRBJ2-5; v_call: TRBV19; cdr3_aa: CASSNTGGVLGETQYF; cdr3_nt: TGTGCCAGTTCGAATACAGGGGGAGTATTAGGGGAGACCCAGTACTTC
clone_size: -; d_call: TRBD1; j_call: TRBJ2-2; v_call: TRBV19; cdr3_aa: CASSPRQGRTGELFF; cdr3_nt: TGTGCCAGTAGTCCCCGACAGGGGAGGACCGGGGAGCTGTTTTTT
clone_size: -; d_call: -; j_call: TRBJ2-5; v_call: TRBV7-9; cdr3_aa: CASSLGGQTPYQETQYF; cdr3_nt: TGTGCCAGCAGCTTAGGAGGACAGACCCCGTACCAAGAGACCCAGTACTTC
clone_size: -; d_call: -; j_call: TRBJ2-1; v_call: TRBV24-1; cdr3_aa: CATSDIVTGIANEQFF; cdr3_nt: TGTGCCACCAGTGATATCGTGACAGGAATTGCGAATGAGCAGTTCTTC
clone_size: -; d_call: TRBD1; j_call: TRBJ2-3; v_call: TRBV7-9; cdr3_aa: CASSAGQGLTTDTQYF; cdr3_nt: TGTGCCAGCAGCGCCGGACAGGGGCTGACGACAGATACGCAGTATTTT
clone_size: -; d_call: TRBD1; j_call: TRBJ1-5; v_call: TRBV6-5; cdr3_aa: CASSSGQGDVQPQHF; cdr3_nt: TGTGCCAGCAGTTCCGGACAGGGGGATGTTCAGCCCCAGCATTTT
clone_size: -; d_call: -; j_call: TRBJ2-7; v_call: TRBV14; cdr3_aa: CASSSRGARDEQYF; cdr3_nt: TGTGCCAGCAGCTCCCGGGGGGCGAGGGACGAGCAGTACTTC
clone_size: -; d_call: TRBD2; j_call: TRBJ2-1; v_call: TRBV11-2; cdr3_aa: CASSAGTRVNEQFF; cdr3_nt: TGTGCCAGCAGCGCCGGGACTAGAGTCAATGAGCAGTTCTTC
clone_size: -; d_call: -; j_call: TRBJ2-5; v_call: TRBV18; cdr3_aa: CASSPGLRETQYF; cdr3_nt: TGTGCCAGCTCACCAGGGCTGAGAGAGACCCAGTACTTC
clone_size: -; d_call: -; j_call: TRBJ2-2; v_call: TRBV3-1/TRBV3-2; cdr3_aa: CASSPYRGGNTGELFF; cdr3_nt: TGTGCCAGCAGCCCCTACAGGGGGGGGAACACCGGGGAGCTGTTTTTT
clone_size: -; d_call: -; j_call: TRBJ2-1; v_call: TRBV29-1; cdr3_aa: CSVEGGDRWYNEQFF; cdr3_nt: TGCAGCGTCGAAGGGGGGGACAGGTGGTACAATGAGCAGTTCTTC
clone_size: -; d_call: -; j_call: TRBJ2-7; v_call: TRBV7-2; cdr3_aa: CASSLNWQASYEQYF; cdr3_nt: TGTGCCAGCAGCTTAAATTGGCAGGCTTCCTACGAGCAGTACTTC
clone_size: -; d_call: -; j_call: TRBJ2-1; v_call: TRBV11-1; cdr3_aa: CASSLEGTRYNEQFF; cdr3_nt: TGTGCCAGCAGCTTAGAGGGGACACGTTACAATGAGCAGTTCTTC
clone_size: few; d_call: -; j_call: TRBJ1-4; v_call: TRBV28; cdr3_aa: CASSLSGRGLFF; cdr3_nt: TGTGCCAGCAGTTTAAGCGGGAGGGGACTGTTTTTT